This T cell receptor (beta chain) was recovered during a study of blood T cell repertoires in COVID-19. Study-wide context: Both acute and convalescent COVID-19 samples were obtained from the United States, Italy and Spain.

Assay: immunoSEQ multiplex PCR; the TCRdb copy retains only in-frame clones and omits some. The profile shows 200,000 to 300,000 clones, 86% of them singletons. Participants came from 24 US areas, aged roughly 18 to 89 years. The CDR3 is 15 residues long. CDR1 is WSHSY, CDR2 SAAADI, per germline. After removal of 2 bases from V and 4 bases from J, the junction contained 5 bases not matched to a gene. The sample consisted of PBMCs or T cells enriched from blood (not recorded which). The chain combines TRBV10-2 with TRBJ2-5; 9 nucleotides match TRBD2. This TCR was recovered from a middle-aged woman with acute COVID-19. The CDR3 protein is CASSEAGGPGETQYF. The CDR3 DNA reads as TGCGCCAGCAGTGAGGCGGGAGGGCCGGGAGAGACCCAGTACTTC.